This TCR beta chain was sequenced during a study of T-cell reconstitution after alpha-beta-depleted transplantation in children. Study-wide findings and caveats: Surviving recipient cells, namely T cells and thymic progenitors, were the source of high day-60 TCRbeta diversity in some patients.

The sample holds a few counts of this clonotype. The antigen remains undetermined. Unique molecular identifiers were incorporated when the TCRbeta library was constructed. MiXCR was run by TCRdb on the PCR reads, yielding one entry per CDR3 protein. Of about 600,000 distinct CDR3 sequences listed, under 15% were seen once; the top ten hold over 2%. This CDR3 spans 16 amino acids. Germline loops: CDR1 SEHNR, CDR2 FQNEAQ (reference sequence). V dropped 7 bases and J dropped 5; count of bases not matched to a gene: 12. This clonotype originated in a male patient younger than 18 who had a stem cell transplant for acute myeloid leukemia, so the T cells may come from the graft donor. The sample in question was PBMCs, mostly from graft donor cells, obtained 360 days after TCRalphabeta/CD19-depleted stem cell transplant. This sequence joins TRBV7-9 and TRBJ2-2; the match to TRBD1 covers 8 bases. CDR3 sequence: CASNYGTGQGTGELFF. In DNA form, the CDR3 reads TGTGCCAGCAACTACGGGACAGGCCAGGGGACCGGGGAGCTGTTTTTT.